These 25 T cell receptor beta chains came from one sample sequenced in a study of human T cells and chemical hapten exposure. TCRdb reprocessed the RACE reads via MiXCR and lists one record per CDR3 protein. The sample has a few hundred thousand distinct CDR3 sequences, 7.5% to 8% seen once. Time point defined: pre-sensitization, week 0. Treatment given: therapeutic diphenylcyclopropenone sensitization with weekly scalp DPC. Sequencing used whole blood, obtained in connection with sensitization to the hapten diphenylcyclopropenone (DPC). Every receptor here comes from a young man with alopecia areata. Some clones in this sample may be carry-over from other donors' samples.

This clonotype was seen many times. The CDR3 DNA is TGCGCCAGCAGCCAATCGACAGGGACTGGAAACACCATATATTTT. It specifies CASSQSTGTGNTIYF. The chain carries TRBV4-3 and TRBJ1-3, with TRBD1 matching over 7 bases. The CDR3 is 15 residues long. V was clipped by 2 bases and J by 2 bases; unmatched bases: 3. CDR1 and CDR2 from the germline V gene are LGHNA and YSLEER.

This clonotype was detected many times. This chain links TRBV29-1 with TRBJ2-1; 13 bases fit TRBD2. This CDR3 has 14 amino acids. Germline trimming cut 6 bases from V and 8 bases from J; bases unmatched to any gene: 7. CDR1 and CDR2 (germline): SQVTM, ANQGSEA. The DNA of the CDR3 is TGCAGCGTCGTGACTAGCGGGGGGTCGGATGAGCAGTTCTTC. Its translation is CSVVTSGGSDEQFF.

The gene calls are TRBV5-1 and TRBJ2-3; tentative D call: TRBD1 (5 bases). Germline V gene sequence: CDR1 SGHRS, CDR2 YFSETQ. Trimming left V 4 bases short and J 3 bases short, with 12 bases between. This CDR3 is built from 14 residues. For the CDR3, the DNA is TGCGCCAGCAGCCTAACCTCAGGGACAGATACGCAGTATTTT. Translated, it gives CASSLTSGTDTQYF.

The CDR3 sequence is CASSQTSGGPGELFF. In nucleotides, the CDR3 is TGTGCCAGCAGTCAGACTAGCGGGGGCCCCGGGGAGCTGTTTTTT. The V and J genes are TRBV3-1 and TRBJ2-2, with 12 positions matching TRBD2. This CDR3 spans 15 amino acids. Germline loops: CDR1 LGHDT, CDR2 YNNKEL (reference sequence). Losses at the gene ends were 6 bases for V and 6 bases for J; bases not matched to a gene: 5. Variable domain in full (rest from reference TRBV3-1 and TRBJ2-2): DTAVSQTPKYLVTQMGNDKSIKCEQNLGHDTMYWYKQDSKKFLKIMFSYNNKELIINETVPNRFSPKSPDKAHLNLHINSLELGDSAVYFCASSQTSGGPGELFFGEGSRLTVL.

This clonotype was seen ten or more times. The chain uses TRBV28 and TRBJ1-1, with D perhaps matching TRBD1 (6 bases). The CDR3 runs to 12 residues. The germline V and J ends were trimmed by 2 bases and 7 bases, with 8 bases remaining between them. Looked up from germline, CDR1 is MDHEN and CDR2 is SYDVKM. The CDR3 sequence: CASSLQGNEAFF. CDR3 DNA: TGTGCCAGCAGTTTACAGGGGAATGAAGCTTTCTTT.

This clonotype was found many times. V usage is TRBV9 and J usage is TRBJ2-3; no clear D gene. CDR3 size: 16 residues. CDR1 and CDR2 (germline): SGDLS, YYNGEE. V was cut by 4 bases and J by 4 bases, with 19 bases left in between. The CDR3: CASSSRTTRSADTQYF. CDR3 DNA: TGTGCCAGCAGCTCCCGGACCACGAGGAGTGCAGATACGCAGTATTTT. The full variable domain, completed using reference TRBV9 and TRBJ2-3, is DSGVTQTPKHLITATGQRVTLRCSPRSGDLSVYWYQQSLDQGLQFLIQYYNGEERAKGNILERFSAQQFPDLHSELNLSSLELGDSALYFCASSSRTTRSADTQYFGPGTRLTVL.

This clonotype was seen repeatedly, ten times or more. V usage is TRBV7-9 and J usage is TRBJ1-4; 8 bases fit TRBD1. Germline trimming cut 0 bases from V and 4 bases from J; bases unmatched to any gene: 4. The germline V gene encodes CDR1 SEHNR and CDR2 FQNEAQ (reference sequence). The CDR3 has 16 residues. The CDR3 here is CASSLALTGVNEKLFF. CDR3 bases: TGTGCCAGCAGCTTAGCCCTGACAGGGGTTAATGAAAAACTGTTTTTT.

The chain has TRBV2 and TRBJ2-5; D perhaps matches TRBD2 (8 bases). Germline V gene data show CDR1 as SNHLY and CDR2 as FYNNEI. CDR3 length: 14 amino acids. V was clipped by 9 bases and J by 4 bases, with 18 bases between them. CDR3 DNA sequence: TGTGCCAGAGGTCGGGAGGGGGCAGGAGAGACCCAGTACTTC. Its protein is CARGREGAGETQYF.

This clonotype was seen a few times. The rearrangement joins TRBV29-1 to TRBJ1-2; D ambiguous. V lost 4 bases, J lost 6 bases, and 15 bases lay in between. Germline CDR1 is SQVTM and CDR2 is ANQGSEA. The CDR3 is made up of 13 amino acids. DNA for the CDR3: TGCAGCGTTGTCCAGGATGCCCTGAATGGCTACACCTTC. It encodes CSVVQDALNGYTF.

This chain connects TRBV3-1 to TRBJ1-3, with no clear D. The CDR3 sequence is 14 residues long. The ends were cut back, 0 bases at V and 2 bases at J, with 5 bases in the middle. Looked up from germline, CDR1 is LGHDT and CDR2 is YNNKEL (reference sequence). The CDR3 nucleotides are TGTGCCAGCAGCCAAGATCAAACTGGAAACACCATATATTTT. Amino acid sequence: CASSQDQTGNTIYF.

V and J are TRBV5-1 and TRBJ1-2, with 7 positions matching TRBD1. The CDR3 is 15 amino acids. Germline CDR1 SGHRS, CDR2 YFSETQ. Losses at the gene ends were 4 bases for V and 0 bases for J; bases not matched to a gene: 6. The CDR3 loop reads CASSQGQSANYGYTF. The DNA for the CDR3 is TGCGCCAGCAGCCAGGGACAGAGCGCTAACTATGGCTACACCTTC.

This clonotype was detected a few times. The CDR3 sequence is CASSGSFTDTQYF. CDR3 in DNA: TGTGCCAGCAGCGGGTCTTTCACAGATACGCAGTATTTT. The rearrangement uses TRBV6-4 and TRBJ2-3; D is unclear. Per germline, CDR1 MRHNA and CDR2 SNTAGT. The CDR3 consists of 13 residues. Between the trimmed V and J ends, which lost 6 bases and 2 bases, there was a span of 9 bases.

The rearrangement joins TRBV2 to TRBJ1-1; 7 positions agree with TRBD1. The CDR3 is 14 residues long. After removal of 7 bases from V and 1 base from J, the junction contained 6 bases not matched to a gene. Germline CDR1 SNHLY, CDR2 FYNNEI. This CDR3 is CASKEGQRNTEAFF. CDR3 DNA: TGTGCCAGCAAAGAGGGACAGCGGAACACTGAAGCTTTCTTT.

The chain couples TRBV18 to TRBJ2-7; D gene unclear. The V and J ends lost 6 bases and 5 bases respectively, with 17 bases between them. This CDR3 has 14 amino acids. Germline CDR1 reads KGHSH; CDR2 reads LQKENI. CDR3 nucleotide sequence: TGTGCCAGCTCCCAACCAACCTACAAAAACGAGCAGTACTTC. Encoded protein: CASSQPTYKNEQYF.

This clonotype has just a few counts. The V and J genes are TRBV4-1 and TRBJ1-5; TRBD1 agrees at 7 bases. Germline assignment: CDR1 MGHRA and CDR2 YSYEKL. The junction had 11 bases not matched to a gene; V was cut back by 1 base and J by 2 bases. There are 18 residues in the CDR3. This CDR3 is CASSQGGITGVGNQPQHF. The CDR3 DNA reads as TGCGCCAGCAGCCAAGGGGGAATTACAGGGGTCGGCAATCAGCCCCAGCATTTT.

This clonotype was found a few times. A read error may account for a junction end that differs from germline. This chain joins TRBV28 and TRBJ1-5; 8 bases are a match to TRBD1. This CDR3 region has 15 residues. Germline assignment: CDR1 MDHEN and CDR2 SYDVKM. The CDR3, as DNA: TGTGCCAGCAGTACCTACAGGGGGAGCAATCAGCCTCAGCATTTT. Translated: CASSTYRGSNQPQHF.

This sequence joins TRBV6-2 or TRBV6-3 and TRBJ2-7; D gene uncertain. This CDR3 comprises 14 residues. Between the trimmed V and J ends, which lost 2 bases and 4 bases, there was a span of 12 bases. Per the germline V gene, CDR1 is MNHEY and CDR2 is SVGEGT. The CDR3 region has the DNA TGTGCCAGCAGTTACAGGGCCCTTGGGTACGAGCAGTACGTC. Amino acids: CASSYRALGYEQYV.

This clonotype was detected ten times or more. The CDR3, as DNA: TGCGCCAGCAGCCAAGCCCTGAGCTCTGGAAACACCATATATTTT. Encoded protein: CASSQALSSGNTIYF. This chain joins TRBV4-3 and TRBJ1-3; D gene ambiguous. This CDR3 is 15 amino acids long. The V end was cut by 1 base, the J end by 0 bases, with 7 bases between. The germline CDR1 and CDR2 sequences are LGHNA and YSLEER.

This clonotype was counted between two and nine times. The chain employs TRBV27 and TRBJ1-5; D may be TRBD1 (5 bases). The CDR3 runs 13 residues. CDR1 MNHEY and CDR2 SMNVEV come from the germline V gene (reference sequence). Deletions cut 4 bases from V and 9 bases from J, with 13 bases between. CDR3 sequence (DNA): TGTGCCAGCAGTTCTGGGACGATATCGCCCCAGCATTTT. Translated, it gives CASSSGTISPQHF.

This rearrangement joins TRBV29-1 to TRBJ1-1; unclear D gene. Germline values: CDR1 SQVTM, CDR2 ANQGSEA. The CDR3 sequence is 13 residues long. The V end lost 2 bases, the J end lost 6 bases, and 13 bases lay between the germline ends. Written as DNA, the CDR3 is TGCAGCGTTGAACCGAAGCGACTGGCTGAAGCTTTCTTT. It yields the protein CSVEPKRLAEAFF. Drawing the rest from reference TRBV29-1 and TRBJ1-1, the complete variable domain is SAVISQKPSRDICQRGTSLTIQCQVDSQVTMMFWYRQQPGQSLTLIATANQGSEATYESGFVIDKFPISRPNLTFSTLTVSNMSPEDSSIYLCSVEPKRLAEAFFGQGTRLTVV.

This clonotype appeared a few times. CDR3 protein: CASSLGNRGNTIYF. The DNA for the CDR3 is TGTGCCAGCAGCTTAGGGAACCGTGGAAACACCATATATTTT. The chain couples TRBV7-2 to TRBJ1-3; D ambiguous. The CDR3 is 14 amino acids. The germline V and J ends were trimmed by 1 base and 3 bases, with 7 bases remaining between them. Germline V gives CDR1 SGHTA, CDR2 FQGNSA. The complete variable domain, with remaining parts taken from reference TRBV7-2 and TRBJ1-3, reads GAGVSQSPSNKVTEKGKDVELRCDPISGHTALYWYRQSLGQGLEFLIYFQGNSAPDKSGLPSDRFSAERTGGSVSTLTIQRTQQEDSAVYLCASSLGNRGNTIYFGEGSWLTVV.

This chain joins TRBV12-3 or TRBV12-4 and TRBJ1-1; the D gene is possibly TRBD1 (5 bases). V was clipped by 5 bases and J by 5 bases, with 15 bases between them. The length of the CDR3 is 14 residues. The CDR3 DNA sequence: TGTGCCAGCAGTAGCAGGGAACGTGGTACTGAAGCTTTCTTT. Amino acid sequence: CASSSRERGTEAFF.

This clonotype has ten or more counts. This chain uses TRBV6-2 or TRBV6-3 with TRBJ1-1; no clear D gene. CDR3 length: 13 amino acids. V was clipped by 10 bases and J by 5 bases, with 17 bases between them. Germline CDR1 and CDR2: MNHEY and SVGEGT. CDR3 nucleotide sequence: TGTGCCACCTTCGAAGTCGGGTGGACTGAAGCTTTCTTT. Translated, it gives CATFEVGWTEAFF.

In its sample, this clonotype was seen a few times. The rearrangement links TRBV10-2 to TRBJ2-3, with D hard to call. The ends were cut back, 0 bases at V and 4 bases at J, with 5 bases in the middle. Germline CDR1 reads WSHSY; CDR2 reads SAAADI. The CDR3 runs to 13 residues. CDR3 coding DNA: TGCGCCAGCAGTGAGTCCCCTCCAGATACGCAGTATTTT. Protein product: CASSESPPDTQYF.

This clonotype was seen a few times. The chain uses TRBV6-6 and TRBJ1-1, with 10 positions matching TRBD1. Unmatched junction bases numbered 3, after V lost 2 bases and J lost 6 bases. The CDR3 loop spans 14 amino acids. The germline V gene has CDR1 MNHNY and CDR2 SVGAGI (reference sequence). For the CDR3, the DNA is TGTGCCAGCAGTTACCCGGGACAGGGGCCTGAAGCTTTCTTT. Translation gives CASSYPGQGPEAFF.